This T cell receptor (beta chain) was documented in a study of T cell responses to AZD1222 COVID-19 vaccine. General study results and limits: Epitopes outside B.1.351 and B.1.1.7 mutated regions reportedly drew nearly half of spike TCRs. Possibly, clonal diversity was underestimated; donors were largely white British and included more females. Among those given AZD1222, only five or six were seropositive at baseline. No repertoire was sampled before or during the peak T cell response, only after it.

This clone was seen only a few times. What it recognizes is unknown. Here immunoSEQ multiplex PCR was the method, and the copy in TCRdb shows in-frame clones only, minus some. Here the sample spans more than 150,000 clones, around 93% being singletons. Looked up from germline, CDR1 is WNHNN and CDR2 is SYGVQD (reference sequence). CDR3 length equals 13 residues. Deletions cut 2 bases from V and 8 bases from J, with 11 bases between. The sequence came from an adult in good health. The genes are TRBV10-1 and TRBJ2-3; tentatively, D is TRBD2 (6 bases). Sequenced here: peripheral blood, sampled on day 0 of AZD1222 vaccination. CDR3 coding DNA: TGCGCCAGCAGTGAGCGACTAGGACGTACGCAGTATTTT. The encoded protein is CASSERLGRTQYF.